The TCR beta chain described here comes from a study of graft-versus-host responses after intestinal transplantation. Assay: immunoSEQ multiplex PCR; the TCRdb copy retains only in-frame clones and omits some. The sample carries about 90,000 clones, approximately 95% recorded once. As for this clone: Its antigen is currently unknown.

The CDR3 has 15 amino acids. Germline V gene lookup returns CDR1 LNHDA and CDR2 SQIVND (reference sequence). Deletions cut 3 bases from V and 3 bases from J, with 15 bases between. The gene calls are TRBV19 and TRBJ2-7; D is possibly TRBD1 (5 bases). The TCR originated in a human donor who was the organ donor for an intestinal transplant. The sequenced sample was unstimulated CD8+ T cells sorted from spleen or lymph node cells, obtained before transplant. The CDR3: CASSIGTGPDYEQYF. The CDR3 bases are TGTGCCAGTAGTATCGGCACAGGTCCCGACTACGAGCAGTACTTC.